This passage covers 22 T cell receptor beta chains from one sample sequenced in a study of cytomegalovirus exposure and HLA in healthy donors (dated by TCRdb to 2016 to 2017). The library came from the immunoSEQ multiplex PCR assay. The immuneACCESS repertoire file appears here via TCRdb, limited to in-frame rearrangements. These files lack a portion of the clones; in checked studies, under half of the deficit traces to unresolved V genes, and the cause of the others is not known. This sample gives around 250,000 clones in total; around 87% of them show up just once. The ten largest clones represent more than 0.35% of the sample. Material: PBMCs. The receptors stem from a woman aged 18-29 years in good health and CMV-seronegative.

The chain joins TRBV4-2 to TRBJ2-1; 9 nucleotides match TRBD1. CDR3 length equals 16 residues. CDR1 is LGHNA, CDR2 YNFKEQ, per germline. V lost 3 bases to trimming and J lost 0 bases; unmatched junction nucleotides: 3. The CDR3 DNA is TGTGCCAGCAGCCAGGACAGGGGCGGCTCCTACAATGAGCAGTTCTTC. The encoded protein is CASSQDRGGSYNEQFF.

The V and J genes are TRBV2 and TRBJ1-4, with no clear D. Trimming shortened V by 0 bases and J by 7 bases, and 12 bases separated the two germline ends. The germline V gene has CDR1 SNHLY and CDR2 FYNNEI. The CDR3 sequence is 15 residues long. Here the CDR3 reads CASSEAAGFSEKLFF. CDR3 sequence (DNA): TGTGCCAGCAGTGAAGCCGCCGGGTTTAGTGAAAAACTGTTTTTT.

This clone was recorded only once. The J gene is TRBJ2-7, the V gene TRBV27; tentatively, D is TRBD2 (6 bases). Per germline, CDR1 MNHEY and CDR2 SMNVEV (reference sequence). The CDR3 loop spans 14 amino acids. The V end lost 4 bases, the J end lost 3 bases, and 13 bases lay between the germline ends. This CDR3 is CASSWGISGYEQYF. For the CDR3, the DNA is TGTGCCAGCAGTTGGGGGATTAGCGGCTACGAGCAGTACTTC.

The rearrangement links TRBV19 to TRBJ1-5; D not certain. CDR1 LNHDA and CDR2 SQIVND come from the germline V gene (reference sequence). V was clipped by 7 bases and J by 0 bases, with 13 bases between them. This CDR3 is 15 amino acids long. CDR3 protein: CASNERPHSNQPQHF. The DNA of the CDR3 is TGTGCCAGTAACGAGCGTCCTCATAGCAATCAGCCCCAGCATTTT. Looking up the rest from reference TRBV19 and TRBJ1-5 gives the full variable domain: DGGITQSPKYLFRKEGQNVTLSCEQNLNHDAMYWYRQDPGQGLRLIYYSQIVNDFQKGDIAEGYSVSREKKESFPLTVTSAQKNPTAFYLCASNERPHSNQPQHFGDGTRLSIL.

This chain connects TRBV28 to TRBJ1-2, with a possible D match to TRBD1 (5 bases). Germline V CDR1 and CDR2: MDHEN, SYDVKM. The V end lost 5 bases, the J end lost 7 bases, and 14 bases lay between the germline ends. CDR3 length equals 13 residues. The CDR3 reads CASSRDGAPGYTF. The CDR3 DNA is TGTGCCAGCAGTCGCGATGGGGCCCCTGGCTACACCTTC.

Concerning this clone itself: The junction departs from germline at one end; a sequencing error may be responsible. V gene TRBV10-3 combines with J gene TRBJ1-2, with 7 bases that match TRBD1. Germline V CDR1 and CDR2: ENHRY, SYGVKD. The CDR3 loop spans 12 amino acids. This chain's CDR3 is CAISDVAVDRIF. The CDR3 DNA is TGTGCCATCAGTGACGTCGCGGTGGACAGGATCTTC.

This rearrangement joins TRBV5-1 to TRBJ2-1; TRBD1 aligns across 9 bases. The CDR3 contains 16 residues. Germline V gene data show CDR1 as SGHRS and CDR2 as YFSETQ. V shed 1 base and J 6 bases; nucleotides not matched to a gene: 8. CDR3 sequence: CASSLYETGGSNEQFF. The CDR3 bases are TGCGCCAGCAGCTTGTACGAGACAGGGGGGTCCAATGAGCAGTTCTTC.

This sequence joins TRBV15 and TRBJ1-5; D remains unclear. CDR3 length: 17 amino acids. The ends were cut back, 0 bases at V and 4 bases at J, with 16 bases in the middle. In germline, CDR1 is LNHNV, CDR2 YYDKDF (reference sequence). The CDR3 loop reads CATSRDRGSAANQPQHF. The CDR3 nucleotides read TGTGCCACCAGCAGAGATCGAGGGTCAGCCGCTAATCAGCCCCAGCATTTT. The complete variable domain, with remaining parts taken from reference TRBV15 and TRBJ1-5, reads DAMVIQNPRYQVTQFGKPVTLSCSQTLNHNVMYWYQQKSSQAPKLLFHYYDKDFNNEADTPDNFQSRRPNTSFCFLDIRSPGLGDTAMYLCATSRDRGSAANQPQHFGDGTRLSIL.

The chain couples TRBV5-1 to TRBJ2-7, with TRBD2 identical over 10 bases. V shed 0 bases, J shed 2 bases, and the junction held 5 bases outside the gene matches. Germline V CDR1 and CDR2: SGHRS, YFSETQ. The CDR3 covers 16 residues. Here the CDR3 reads CASSLGASGGTYEQYV. The CDR3 DNA reads TGCGCCAGCAGCTTGGGAGCTAGCGGGGGTACCTACGAGCAGTACGTC.

The chain recombines TRBV2 with TRBJ2-4; maybe TRBD2 (6 bases). With 5 bases removed from V and 6 bases from J, the gap between germline ends came to 20 bases. Germline CDR1 is SNHLY and CDR2 is FYNNEI. CDR3 length: 16 residues. Here the CDR3 reads CASSRVASPGVNIQYF. The CDR3 DNA is TGTGCCAGCAGTCGAGTGGCGTCCCCGGGAGTAAACATTCAGTACTTC.

The V gene is TRBV9, the J gene TRBJ2-1; 10 bases line up with TRBD2. The CDR3 is 18 amino acids. Looked up from germline, CDR1 is SGDLS and CDR2 is YYNGEE. The trim removed 1 base at V and 0 bases at J, leaving 7 bases unmatched. Written as DNA, the CDR3 is TGTGCCAGCAGCGTAAGCGGGGGGGTGGTGAGCTCCTACAATGAGCAGTTCTTC. As protein: CASSVSGGVVSSYNEQFF.

The V and J genes are TRBV11-2 and TRBJ2-7; perhaps TRBD1 as D (6 bases). The germline V gene encodes CDR1 SGHAT and CDR2 FQNNGV. This CDR3 has 16 residues. V was pared by 6 bases and J by 0 bases, with 18 bases between. CDR3 protein: CASRSLGDTFSYEQYF. CDR3 DNA: TGTGCCAGCAGATCGCTAGGGGACACATTCTCCTACGAGCAGTACTTC.

This clone was observed a few times. V usage is TRBV7-9 and J usage is TRBJ2-3; D is possibly TRBD2 (6 bases). The CDR3 totals 14 residues. The germline CDR1 and CDR2 sequences are SEHNR and FQNEAQ (reference sequence). The V gene lost 5 bases and the J gene lost 2 bases, with 11 bases spanning the gap. CDR3 in amino acids: CASSPELATDTQYF. In DNA, the CDR3 is TGTGCCAGCAGCCCAGAACTAGCCACAGATACGCAGTATTTT.

This chain uses TRBV19 with TRBJ1-4, with 8 bases that match TRBD1. Trimming removed 4 bases from V and 8 bases from J; junction bases left unmatched: 6. The CDR3 has 14 residues. Germline loops: CDR1 LNHDA, CDR2 SQIVND (reference sequence). The CDR3 region is CASSRQGLGEKLFF. CDR3 DNA: TGTGCCAGTAGTAGACAGGGGCTAGGGGAAAAACTGTTTTTT.

The rearrangement joins TRBV4-1 to TRBJ2-5, with TRBD1 identical over 7 bases. Germline assignment: CDR1 MGHRA and CDR2 YSYEKL. The CDR3 sequence is 15 residues long. V shed 0 bases, J shed 3 bases, and the junction held 4 bases outside the gene matches. The CDR3 DNA sequence: TGCGCCAGCAGCCAAGATGACAGGGACGAAGAGACCCAGTACTTC. It codes for CASSQDDRDEETQYF.

The CDR3, as DNA: TGTGCCAGCAGCGTATTAGGGGGAAGCACAGATACGCAGTATTTT. Amino acid sequence: CASSVLGGSTDTQYF. The chain uses TRBV9 and TRBJ2-3; D possibly corresponds to TRBD1 (6 bases). Germline CDR1 reads SGDLS; CDR2 reads YYNGEE. The CDR3 sequence is 15 residues long. The V and J ends lost 1 base and 0 bases respectively, with 9 bases between them. The full variable domain, in which reference TRBV9 and TRBJ2-3 provide the parts outside the CDR3, is DSGVTQTPKHLITATGQRVTLRCSPRSGDLSVYWYQQSLDQGLQFLIQYYNGEERAKGNILERFSAQQFPDLHSELNLSSLELGDSALYFCASSVLGGSTDTQYFGPGTRLTVL.

V and J are TRBV9 and TRBJ1-1, with D possibly matching TRBD1 (6 bases). V dropped 0 bases and J dropped 5 bases, with 23 bases sitting between them. CDR1 and CDR2 from the germline V gene are SGDLS and YYNGEE. This CDR3 has 18 residues. CDR3 sequence reads: CASSVAIGEGVLGTEAFF. The CDR3 DNA is TGTGCCAGCAGCGTAGCTATTGGGGAGGGGGTTCTAGGGACTGAAGCTTTCTTT.

The CDR3 region is CASSAPRGQGNTGELFF. The CDR3 DNA is TGTGCCAGCAGCGCCCCGAGGGGGCAGGGGAACACCGGGGAGCTGTTTTTT. V is TRBV9 and J is TRBJ2-2; 7 nucleotides align to TRBD1. Per the germline V gene, CDR1 is SGDLS and CDR2 is YYNGEE. The CDR3 is 17 amino acids. V lost 3 bases to trimming and J lost 1 base; unmatched junction nucleotides: 9.

This rearrangement joins TRBV20-1 to TRBJ1-2; D unclear. Germline V gene data show CDR1 as DFQATT and CDR2 as SNEGSKA (reference sequence). Trimming removed 0 bases at V and 9 bases at J, with 5 bases between. This CDR3 is built from 10 residues. Here the CDR3 DNA reads TGCAGTGCTAGAGACAGGAGCTACACCTTC. Translation: CSARDRSYTF.

This rearrangement joins TRBV7-8 to TRBJ1-3; TRBD1 agrees at 7 bases. Trimming removed 2 bases from V and 2 bases from J; junction bases left unmatched: 0. The CDR3 consists of 14 residues. CDR1 and CDR2 (germline): SGHVS, FQNEAQ. This CDR3 reads CASSLRGPGNTIYF. CDR3 DNA sequence: TGTGCCAGCAGCTTAAGGGGGCCTGGAAACACCATATATTTT.

This chain links TRBV10-3 with TRBJ2-7; TRBD2 is a possible D gene (6 bases). The CDR3 has 16 residues. Trimming stripped 2 bases from V and 0 bases from J, with 14 bases between. The V gene's germline CDR1 is ENHRY and CDR2 SYGVKD. The CDR3 DNA is TGTGCCATCAGTGAGGACCGGGACTCGAGCTCCTACGAGCAGTACTTC. It translates to CAISEDRDSSSYEQYF.

This clone was counted only a few times. The rearrangement uses TRBV27 and TRBJ1-1; D call uncertain. This CDR3 contains 14 residues. Trimming took off 6 bases at V and 4 bases at J, with 15 bases between the two ends. Germline V gene sequence: CDR1 MNHEY, CDR2 SMNVEV (reference sequence). The CDR3, as DNA: TGTGCCAGCAGCCCAATCGAGGCGAGCACTGAAGCTTTCTTT. Encoded protein: CASSPIEASTEAFF.